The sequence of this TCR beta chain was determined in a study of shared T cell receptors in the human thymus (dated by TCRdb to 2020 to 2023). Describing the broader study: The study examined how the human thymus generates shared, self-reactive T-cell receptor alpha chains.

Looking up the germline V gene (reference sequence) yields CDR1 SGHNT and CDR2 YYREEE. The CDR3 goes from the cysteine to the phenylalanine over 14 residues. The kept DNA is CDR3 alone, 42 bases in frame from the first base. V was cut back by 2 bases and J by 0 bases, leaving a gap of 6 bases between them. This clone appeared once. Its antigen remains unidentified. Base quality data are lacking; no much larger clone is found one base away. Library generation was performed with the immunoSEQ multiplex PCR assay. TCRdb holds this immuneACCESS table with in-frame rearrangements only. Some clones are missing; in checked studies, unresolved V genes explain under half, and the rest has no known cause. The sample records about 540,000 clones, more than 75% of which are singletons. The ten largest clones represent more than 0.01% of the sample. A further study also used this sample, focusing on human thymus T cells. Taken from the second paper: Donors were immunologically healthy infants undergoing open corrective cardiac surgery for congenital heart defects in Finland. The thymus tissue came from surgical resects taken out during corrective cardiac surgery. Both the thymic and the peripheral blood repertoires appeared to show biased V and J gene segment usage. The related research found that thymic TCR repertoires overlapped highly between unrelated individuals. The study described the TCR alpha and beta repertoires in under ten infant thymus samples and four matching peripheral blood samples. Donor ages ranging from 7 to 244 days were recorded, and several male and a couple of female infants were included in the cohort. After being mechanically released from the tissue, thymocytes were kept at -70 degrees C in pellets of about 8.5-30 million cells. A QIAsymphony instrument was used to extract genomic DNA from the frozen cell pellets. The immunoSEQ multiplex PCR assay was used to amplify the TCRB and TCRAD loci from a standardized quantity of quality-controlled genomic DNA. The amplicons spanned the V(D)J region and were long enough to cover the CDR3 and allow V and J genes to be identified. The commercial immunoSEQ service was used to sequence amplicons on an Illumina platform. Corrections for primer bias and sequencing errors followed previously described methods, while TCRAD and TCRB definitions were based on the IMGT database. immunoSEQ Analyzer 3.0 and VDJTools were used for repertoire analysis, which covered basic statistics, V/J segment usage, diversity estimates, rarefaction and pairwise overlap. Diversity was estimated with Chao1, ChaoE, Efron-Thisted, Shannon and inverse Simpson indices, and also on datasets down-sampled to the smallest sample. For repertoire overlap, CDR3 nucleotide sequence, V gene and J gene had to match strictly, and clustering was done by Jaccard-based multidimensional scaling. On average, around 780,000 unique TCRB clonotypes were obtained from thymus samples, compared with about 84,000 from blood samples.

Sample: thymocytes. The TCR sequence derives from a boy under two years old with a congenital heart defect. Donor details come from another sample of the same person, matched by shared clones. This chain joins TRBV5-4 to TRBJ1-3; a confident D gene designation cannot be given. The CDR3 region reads CASSFEGSGNTIYF. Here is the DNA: TGTGCCAGCAGCTTTGAGGGCTCTGGAAACACCATATATTTT.